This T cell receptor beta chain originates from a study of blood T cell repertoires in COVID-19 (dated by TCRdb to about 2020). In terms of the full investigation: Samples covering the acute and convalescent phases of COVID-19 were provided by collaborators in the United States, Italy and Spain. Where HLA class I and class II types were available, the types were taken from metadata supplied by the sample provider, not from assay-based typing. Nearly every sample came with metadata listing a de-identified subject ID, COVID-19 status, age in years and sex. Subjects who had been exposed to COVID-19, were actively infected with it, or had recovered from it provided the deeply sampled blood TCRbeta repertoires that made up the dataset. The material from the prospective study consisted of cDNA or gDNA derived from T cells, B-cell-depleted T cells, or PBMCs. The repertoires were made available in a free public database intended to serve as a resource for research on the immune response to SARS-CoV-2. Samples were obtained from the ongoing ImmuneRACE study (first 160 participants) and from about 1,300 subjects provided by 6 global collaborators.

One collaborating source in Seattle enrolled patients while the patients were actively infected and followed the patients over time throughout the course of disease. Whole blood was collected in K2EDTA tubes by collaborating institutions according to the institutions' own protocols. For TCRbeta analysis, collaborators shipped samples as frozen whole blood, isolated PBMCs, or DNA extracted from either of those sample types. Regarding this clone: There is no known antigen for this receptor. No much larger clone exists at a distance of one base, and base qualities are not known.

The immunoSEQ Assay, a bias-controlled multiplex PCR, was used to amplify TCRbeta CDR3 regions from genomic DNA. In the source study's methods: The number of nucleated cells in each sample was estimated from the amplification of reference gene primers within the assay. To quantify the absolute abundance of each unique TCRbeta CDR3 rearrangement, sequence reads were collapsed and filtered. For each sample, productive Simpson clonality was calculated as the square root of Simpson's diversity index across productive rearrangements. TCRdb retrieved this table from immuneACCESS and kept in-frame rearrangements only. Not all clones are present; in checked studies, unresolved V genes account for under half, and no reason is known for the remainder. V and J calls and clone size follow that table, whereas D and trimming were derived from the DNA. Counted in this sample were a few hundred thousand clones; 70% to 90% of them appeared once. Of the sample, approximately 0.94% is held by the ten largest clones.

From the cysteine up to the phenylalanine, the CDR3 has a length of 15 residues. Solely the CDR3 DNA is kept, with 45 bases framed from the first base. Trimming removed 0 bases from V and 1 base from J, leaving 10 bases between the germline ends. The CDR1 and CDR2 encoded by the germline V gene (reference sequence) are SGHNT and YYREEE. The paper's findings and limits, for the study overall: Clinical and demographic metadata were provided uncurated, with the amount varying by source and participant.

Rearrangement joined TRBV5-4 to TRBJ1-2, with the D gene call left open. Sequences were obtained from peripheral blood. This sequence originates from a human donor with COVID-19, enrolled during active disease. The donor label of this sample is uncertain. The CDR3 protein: CASSLGNAHNYGYTF. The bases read TGTGCCAGCAGCTTGGGAAATGCACATAACTATGGCTACACCTTC.